The 24 T cell receptor beta chains below all came from one sample that was sequenced in a study of patients and donors after allogeneic stem cell transplantation. TCRdb reanalysed the RT-PCR reads using MiXCR and keeps one entry per CDR3 protein. Among about 74,000 distinct CDR3 sequences listed, around 27% were seen once. Material: blood, either unsorted or a sorted T cell fraction (not recorded which). These receptors were obtained from a human donor who was either an allogeneic HSCT recipient or a stem cell or donor lymphocyte infusion donor (not recorded which). It is not recorded whose cells these are; they may come from a transplant donor.

This clonotype was picked up a small number of times. This chain joins TRBV20-1 and TRBJ2-3, with 8 bases aligning to TRBD2. Germline CDR1 DFQATT, CDR2 SNEGSKA (reference sequence). J lost 0 bases, V lost 6 bases, and 5 bases had no gene match. CDR3 length equals 14 residues. CDR3 amino acids: CSAGGGPSTDTQYF. CDR3 DNA: TGCAGTGCCGGGGGGGGGCCAAGCACAGATACGCAGTATTTT.

This rearrangement joins TRBV20-1 to TRBJ2-7; a weak D match, TRBD2 (5 bases). The ends were cut back, 5 bases at V and 3 bases at J, with 20 bases in the middle. Germline lookup yields CDR1 DFQATT and CDR2 SNEGSKA (reference sequence). This CDR3 spans 15 amino acids. CDR3 in amino acids: CSALTSTPLLYEQYF. The CDR3 DNA follows: TGCAGTGCTCTAACTAGTACTCCCCTTCTCTACGAGCAGTACTTC.

The chain combines TRBV10-3 with TRBJ1-2; D is ambiguous. Trimming stripped 9 bases from V and 4 bases from J, with 12 bases between. The CDR3 extends over 12 amino acids. In germline, CDR1 is ENHRY, CDR2 SYGVKD. CDR3 sequence: CAMALDAYGYTF. Here the CDR3 DNA reads TGTGCCATGGCGCTCGATGCCTATGGCTACACCTTC.

This clonotype turned up a few times. The chain links TRBV7-3 to TRBJ2-2; D assignment may be TRBD1 or TRBD2 (6 bases each). Germline values: CDR1 SGHTA, CDR2 FQGTGA. V was cut by 2 bases and J by 6 bases, with 10 bases left in between. The CDR3 length is 14 residues. CDR3 sequence reads: CASSLGGGSGELFF. In nucleotides, the CDR3 is TGTGCCAGCAGCTTAGGAGGGGGATCCGGGGAGCTGTTTTTT.

This clonotype has only a few counts. This rearrangement joins TRBV12-3 or TRBV12-4 to TRBJ2-6; D is perhaps TRBD2 (6 bases). Between the trimmed V and J ends, which lost 6 bases and 2 bases, there was a span of 11 bases. This CDR3 is built from 15 residues. The CDR3 bases are TGTGCCAGCAGCCCCACTAGCCCTGGGGCCAACGTCCTGACTTTC. Translating it yields CASSPTSPGANVLTF.

The chain combines TRBV15 with TRBJ2-3; 7 bases are shared with TRBD1. The trim removed 8 bases at V and 2 bases at J, leaving 10 bases unmatched. Germline assignment: CDR1 LNHNV and CDR2 YYDKDF (reference sequence). CDR3 size: 15 residues. DNA of the CDR3: TGTGCCACCCGCAAGAGGGGGCAGAACACAGATACGCAGTATTTT. Encoded protein: CATRKRGQNTDTQYF.

The genes are TRBV5-1 and TRBJ2-7; the D gene is possibly TRBD1 (5 bases). The CDR3 runs to 17 residues. V was shortened by 3 bases and J by 4 bases, with 23 bases between the two germline ends. The germline gives CDR1 SGHRS, CDR2 YFSETQ. This CDR3 reads CASSSRADSRSPYEQYF. CDR3 bases: TGCGCCAGCAGCTCAAGGGCTGACAGCCGATCTCCTTACGAGCAGTACTTC.

Many counts were recorded for this clonotype. This chain uses TRBV12-3 or TRBV12-4 with TRBJ1-5; D is unclear. This CDR3 spans 14 amino acids. V shed 6 bases and J shed 4 bases, with 13 bases lying between them. CDR3 amino acids: CASRKDELNQPQHF. Here the CDR3 DNA reads TGTGCCAGCAGGAAAGACGAACTAAATCAGCCCCAGCATTTT.

CDR3 region: CASSNNSLGQCEEGANVLTF. CDR3 DNA: TGTGCCAGCAGCAATAATTCCCTGGGGCAGTGCGAAGAGGGGGCCAACGTCCTGACTTTC. The chain is built from TRBV21-1 and TRBJ2-6; the table assigns TRBD1, which was not confirmed against the DNA. TRBV21-1 is labeled a pseudogene. CDR3 length equals 20 residues.

This clonotype was seen more than once but under ten times. The chain carries TRBV5-1 and TRBJ1-2; 7 bases match TRBD1. CDR3 size: 12 residues. Trimming at V came to 2 bases and at J to 10 bases, leaving 5 bases not matched to a gene. Germline loops: CDR1 SGHRS, CDR2 YFSETQ. CDR3 DNA: TGCGCCAGCAGCTTAAACGACAGGGTCTACACCTTC. This encodes CASSLNDRVYTF.

The rearrangement joins TRBV12-3 or TRBV12-4 to TRBJ2-1, with 7 positions matching TRBD2. V shed 1 base and J 3 bases; nucleotides not matched to a gene: 6. CDR3 size: 16 residues. The CDR3 here is CASSLGSSGNYNEQFF. In nucleotides, the CDR3 is TGTGCCAGCAGTTTAGGTTCTAGCGGAAACTACAATGAGCAGTTCTTC.

This chain uses TRBV5-1 with TRBJ2-1, with 7 bases lining up with TRBD1. CDR3 size: 14 residues. Trimming took 4 bases from V and 9 from J; bases not matched to a gene: 10. Germline CDR1 is SGHRS and CDR2 is YFSETQ. The CDR3 loop is CASSLRTGVGEQFF. The DNA for the CDR3 is TGCGCCAGCAGCCTAAGGACAGGAGTGGGTGAGCAGTTCTTC.

This chain joins TRBV7-2 and TRBJ2-5; 8 nucleotides line up with TRBD1. J was trimmed by 5 bases and V by 4 bases; bases with no gene match: 9. The V gene's germline CDR1 is SGHTA and CDR2 FQGNSA. The length of the CDR3 is 15 residues. For the CDR3, the DNA is TGTGCCAGCAGCTGGACAGGGACGTTAATCGAGACCCAGTACTTC. Encoded protein: CASSWTGTLIETQYF. The complete variable domain, with remaining parts taken from reference TRBV7-2 and TRBJ2-5, reads GAGVSQSPSNKVTEKGKDVELRCDPISGHTALYWYRQSLGQGLEFLIYFQGNSAPDKSGLPSDRFSAERTGGSVSTLTIQRTQQEDSAVYLCASSWTGTLIETQYFGPGTRLLVL.

The rearrangement uses TRBV5-1 and TRBJ2-3, with 8 bases lining up with TRBD1. Trimming at V came to 1 base and at J to 1 base, leaving 5 bases not matched to a gene. CDR3 length: 16 amino acids. Germline V gene sequence: CDR1 SGHRS, CDR2 YFSETQ. CDR3 nucleotides: TGCGCCAGCAGCTTGATCAGGGGGCCGCGCACAGATACGCAGTATTTT. Its translation is CASSLIRGPRTDTQYF. The complete variable domain, with remaining parts taken from reference TRBV5-1 and TRBJ2-3, reads KAGVTQTPRYLIKTRGQQVTLSCSPISGHRSVSWYQQTPGQGLQFLFEYFSETQRNKGNFPGRFSGRQFSNSRSEMNVSTLELGDSALYLCASSLIRGPRTDTQYFGPGTRLTVL.

The chain links TRBV5-8 to TRBJ1-1; tentatively, D is TRBD1 (5 bases). CDR3 size: 16 residues. Per the germline V gene, CDR1 is SGHTS and CDR2 is YDEGEE. The V gene lost 1 base and the J gene lost 0 bases, with 13 bases spanning the gap. CDR3 DNA: TGTGCCAGCAGCTTGAGGCTCGGCAGGGTGAACACTGAAGCTTTCTTT. This gives the protein CASSLRLGRVNTEAFF.

This clonotype turned up a few times. The chain has TRBV5-1 and TRBJ2-5; D unclear. There are 14 residues in the CDR3. The germline V and J ends were trimmed by 0 bases and 5 bases, with 11 bases remaining between them. Germline assignment: CDR1 SGHRS and CDR2 YFSETQ. CDR3 nucleotide sequence: TGCGCCAGCAGCTTGGAATCTGCCTTGGAGACCCAGTACTTC. It specifies CASSLESALETQYF. Full variable domain (remainder filled in from reference TRBV5-1 and TRBJ2-5): KAGVTQTPRYLIKTRGQQVTLSCSPISGHRSVSWYQQTPGQGLQFLFEYFSETQRNKGNFPGRFSGRQFSNSRSEMNVSTLELGDSALYLCASSLESALETQYFGPGTRLLVL.

This clonotype was recorded a few times. The V and J genes are TRBV7-6 and TRBJ1-1; no definite D call. V lost 5 bases and J 5 bases, leaving 15 bases between the germline ends. This CDR3 has 14 amino acids. Germline V gives CDR1 SGHVS, CDR2 FNYEAQ. The CDR3, as DNA: TGTGCCAGCAGCCCCGTGGGCAGGCGGACTGAAGCTTTCTTT. It is translated as CASSPVGRRTEAFF. Filled out from reference TRBV7-6 and TRBJ1-1, the complete variable domain reads GAGVSQSPRYKVTKRGQDVALRCDPISGHVSLYWYRQALGQGPEFLTYFNYEAQQDKSGLPNDRFSAERPEGSISTLTIQRTEQRDSAMYRCASSPVGRRTEAFFGQGTRLTVV.

The chain carries TRBV12-3 or TRBV12-4 and TRBJ2-1, with 10 bases aligning to TRBD2. After removal of 6 bases from V and 16 bases from J, the junction contained 15 bases not matched to a gene. The CDR3 is made up of 14 amino acids. The CDR3 DNA sequence: TGTGCCAGCAGCATTCTAGCGGGAGCCTCAGTAGCCTTCTTC. Its protein product is CASSILAGASVAFF.

The chain carries TRBV18 and TRBJ2-3; D is perhaps TRBD2 (5 bases). The CDR3 spans 15 residues. Trimming cost V 1 base and J 2 bases, with 10 bases left between them. Per germline, CDR1 KGHSH and CDR2 LQKENI. This CDR3 reads CASSPLLADTDTQYF. The DNA for the CDR3 is TGTGCCAGCTCACCACTCCTAGCCGACACAGATACGCAGTATTTT.

This sequence joins TRBV20-1 and TRBJ1-6; a weak D match, TRBD1 (6 bases). The CDR3 has 15 residues. The V and J ends lost 4 bases and 0 bases respectively, with 10 bases between them. CDR1 is DFQATT, CDR2 SNEGSKA, per germline (reference sequence). The CDR3 loop reads CSAIPDSSYNSPLHF. As DNA, the CDR3 is TGCAGTGCTATCCCGGACAGCTCCTATAATTCACCCCTCCACTTT.

The chain uses TRBV6-4 and TRBJ1-6; D is undetermined. The V end was cut by 3 bases, the J end by 5 bases, with 11 bases between. The CDR3 has 15 residues. CDR1 and CDR2 from the germline V gene are MRHNA and SNTAGT. This CDR3 is CASSEWGGNNSPLHF. For the CDR3, the DNA is TGTGCCAGCAGTGAATGGGGAGGGAATAATTCACCCCTCCACTTT.

The chain uses TRBV19 and TRBJ1-5; D unclear. The CDR3 is made up of 13 amino acids. V was pared by 6 bases and J by 3 bases, with 9 bases between. Germline loops: CDR1 LNHDA, CDR2 SQIVND (reference sequence). The CDR3 region has the DNA TGTGCCAGTAGGCCGGGAAACAATCAGCCCCAGCATTTT. Encoded protein: CASRPGNNQPQHF.

This clonotype has just a few counts. The chain uses TRBV27 and TRBJ1-5; D unclear. The CDR3 consists of 13 residues. CDR1 is MNHEY and CDR2 is SMNVEV in the germline V gene (reference sequence). The V and J ends lost 3 bases and 6 bases respectively, with 9 bases between them. CDR3 residues: CASSFSSVQPQHF. Written as DNA, the CDR3 is TGTGCCAGCAGTTTTTCCTCCGTTCAGCCCCAGCATTTT.

This rearrangement joins TRBV12-3 or TRBV12-4 to TRBJ1-1; D is possibly TRBD1 (5 bases). V dropped 3 bases and J dropped 6 bases, with 20 bases sitting between them. This CDR3 has 16 amino acids. The CDR3 here is CASSFLTFNRYSEAFF. The DNA of the CDR3 is TGTGCCAGCAGTTTTCTGACCTTTAACAGGTACTCTGAAGCTTTCTTT.